Sequencing of this T cell receptor (beta chain) was carried out in a study of cytomegalovirus exposure and HLA in healthy donors. Study context: HLA-typed donors contributed around 82 million unique TCRs, which were held in an early data release. Study-wide findings and caveats: One variant, a missense change in DCLRE1C, was linked in a later analysis to TCR beta V- and J-gene trimming. A later analysis linked some 17,000 TCR beta sequences to HLA alleles at 0.05 false discovery rate. Most observed TCR sequences were rare, whereas some public TCRs were detected in many donors.

To note about this clone: Its antigen is unidentified.

It was with 60 Vbeta and 13 Jbeta primers that the PCR ran. Method: immunoSEQ multiplex PCR; TCRdb's copy keeps in-frame clones and lacks some. The sample records about 98,000 clones, about three quarters being singletons. With V trimmed by 5 bases and J by 2 bases, 4 bases remained unmatched. Per germline, CDR1 LNHDA and CDR2 SQIVND (reference sequence). This CDR3 comprises 16 residues. The specimen sequenced was PBMCs. The chain carries TRBV19 and TRBJ2-5; 14 bases match TRBD2. The receptor was derived from a human donor in good health. The CDR3 loop is CASSAGLAGGQETQYF. CDR3 nucleotides: TGTGCCAGTAGTGCAGGACTAGCGGGAGGACAAGAGACCCAGTACTTC.